The 28 T cell receptor beta chains presented below share a single source sample, sequenced in a study of cytomegalovirus exposure and HLA in healthy donors. The PCR ran on 60 Vbeta and 13 Jbeta primers. Generated by immunoSEQ multiplex PCR, the TCRdb table keeps only in-frame clones and is missing some. This sample's table reports about 88,000 clones. What was sequenced was PBMCs. These receptors all stem from a girl aged 10-17 years in good health and CMV-seropositive.

The chain is built from TRBV7-2 and TRBJ2-2; D perhaps matches TRBD1 (5 bases). This CDR3 is 16 amino acids long. Germline lookup yields CDR1 SGHTA and CDR2 FQGNSA. V lost 2 bases and J lost 0, with 10 bases in between. The CDR3 sequence is CASSLSPGTNTGELFF. The CDR3, as DNA: TGTGCCAGCAGCTTAAGTCCAGGGACGAACACCGGGGAGCTGTTTTTT.

This rearrangement joins TRBV7-9 to TRBJ1-6; no firm D call. The germline V gene encodes CDR1 SEHNR and CDR2 FQNEAQ (reference sequence). Trimming cost V 0 bases and J 10 bases, with 16 bases left between them. The CDR3 sequence is 16 residues long. The CDR3 reads CASSLARVTERSPLHF. DNA for the CDR3: TGTGCCAGCAGCTTAGCACGGGTTACCGAGCGGTCACCCCTCCACTTT. Full variable domain (outside the CDR3, taken from reference TRBV7-9 and TRBJ1-6): DTGVSQNPRHKITKRGQNVTFRCDPISEHNRLYWYRQTLGQGPEFLTYFQNEAQLEKSRLLSDRFSAERPKGSFSTLEIQRTEQGDSAMYLCASSLARVTERSPLHFGNGTRLTVT.

DNA of the CDR3: TGTGCCAGCAGTTACGACGGGGAGGGAACAGATACGCAGTATTTT. Protein: CASSYDGEGTDTQYF. This chain uses TRBV6-5 with TRBJ2-3; TRBD2 matches at 7 bases. The germline V gene encodes CDR1 MNHEY and CDR2 SVGAGI. This CDR3 has 15 residues. Unmatched junction bases numbered 5, after V lost 2 bases and J lost 3 bases.

The rearrangement joins TRBV27 to TRBJ2-7, with D perhaps TRBD2 (6 bases). V dropped 3 bases and J dropped 7 bases, with 13 bases sitting between them. This CDR3 has 13 amino acids. Germline V CDR1 and CDR2: MNHEY, SMNVEV (reference sequence). CDR3 sequence (DNA): TGTGCCAGCAGTTTCCGCCCGGGACTTGAGCAGTACTTC. This encodes CASSFRPGLEQYF.

The rearrangement joins TRBV6-5 to TRBJ2-5; D possibly corresponds to TRBD1 (6 bases). The CDR3 has 13 amino acids. V lost 8 bases and J lost 5, with 15 bases in between. The V gene's germline CDR1 is MNHEY and CDR2 SVGAGI. CDR3 bases: TGTGCCAGCTACCACAGGGCGACGGAGACCCAGTACTTC. Translation gives CASYHRATETQYF.

The chain employs TRBV4-3 and TRBJ2-3, with no clear D. V was clipped by 2 bases and J by 1 base, with 7 bases between them. Germline V gene lookup returns CDR1 LGHNA and CDR2 YSLEER. CDR3 length: 14 amino acids. DNA of the CDR3: TGCGCCAGCAGCCAATATGCAGGCACAGATACGCAGTATTTT. Translation: CASSQYAGTDTQYF.

CDR3 in amino acids: CASSYRGQMNTEAFF. The CDR3 bases are TGTGCCAGCAGTTACCGGGGACAGATGAACACTGAAGCTTTCTTT. The genes are TRBV6-5 and TRBJ1-1; 7 nucleotides line up with TRBD1. J was trimmed by 0 bases and V by 2 bases; bases with no gene match: 3. This CDR3 has 15 amino acids. CDR1 and CDR2 from the germline V gene are MNHEY and SVGAGI.

As to this clone: The identical CDR3 is also encoded by other nucleotide sequences in the sample. This rearrangement joins TRBV18 to TRBJ1-4; 7 nucleotides align to TRBD1. This CDR3 region has 14 residues. CDR1 and CDR2 from the germline V gene are KGHSH and LQKENI. The V segment lost 1 base and the J segment 8 bases; nucleotides outside the gene matches: 4. The CDR3 DNA sequence: TGTGCCAGCTCACCACAGGGGGCTGGCGAAAAACTGTTTTTT. As protein: CASSPQGAGEKLFF. Full variable domain (outside the CDR3, taken from reference TRBV18 and TRBJ1-4): NAGVMQNPRHLVRRRGQEARLRCSPMKGHSHVYWYRQLPEEGLKFMVYLQKENIIDESGMPKERFSAEFPKEGPSILRIQQVVRGDSAAYFCASSPQGAGEKLFFGSGTQLSVL.

The chain is built from TRBV7-6 and TRBJ2-5; 9 bases are a match to TRBD2. CDR3 length: 14 amino acids. J was trimmed by 5 bases and V by 4 bases; bases with no gene match: 5. The germline CDR1 and CDR2 sequences are SGHVS and FNYEAQ. Written as DNA, the CDR3 is TGTGCCAGCAGCTCTCAAAGCGGGGGGGAGACCCAGTACTTC. Translated, it gives CASSSQSGGETQYF.

The genes are TRBV28 and TRBJ1-1; tentatively, D is TRBD1 (5 bases). V dropped 5 bases and J dropped 4 bases, with 20 bases sitting between them. CDR1 and CDR2 from the germline V gene are MDHEN and SYDVKM. The CDR3 extends over 16 amino acids. DNA of the CDR3: TGTGCCAGCAGTCCCGCCTGGGAGGGGAGAGGCACTGAAGCTTTCTTT. Its protein product is CASSPAWEGRGTEAFF.

V is TRBV11-2 and J is TRBJ1-2; D gene ambiguous. The CDR3 is 14 amino acids. V lost 0 bases and J lost 0, with 5 bases in between. Germline values: CDR1 SGHAT, CDR2 FQNNGV. CDR3 sequence: CASSLDTANYGYTF. As DNA, the CDR3 is TGTGCCAGCAGCTTAGACACAGCTAACTATGGCTACACCTTC.

V and J are TRBV7-2 and TRBJ2-1; weak D call: TRBD2 (6 bases). Looked up from germline, CDR1 is SGHTA and CDR2 is FQGNSA. The CDR3 runs 13 residues. V gave up 3 bases and J gave up 9 bases, with 12 bases separating them. CDR3 residues: CASSFAGWVEQFF. For the CDR3, the DNA is TGTGCCAGCAGCTTTGCGGGGTGGGTTGAGCAGTTCTTC.

V usage is TRBV4-2 and J usage is TRBJ1-1; D is ambiguous. Per the germline V gene, CDR1 is LGHNA and CDR2 is YNFKEQ. The length of the CDR3 is 11 residues. V was pared by 8 bases and J by 12 bases, with 16 bases between. The chain's CDR3 is CASQRDRETFF. As DNA, the CDR3 is TGTGCCAGCCAGAGAGACCGGGAGACTTTCTTT.

The rearrangement joins TRBV6-1 to TRBJ2-1, with TRBD2 as a possible D gene (5 bases). This CDR3 is 15 amino acids long. CDR1 and CDR2 from the germline V gene are MNHNS and SASEGT. V gave up 7 bases and J gave up 5 bases, with 18 bases separating them. Here the CDR3 reads CASIRWGVENNEQFF. In DNA form, the CDR3 reads TGTGCCAGCATTCGATGGGGAGTGGAAAACAATGAGCAGTTCTTC.

This chain uses TRBV9 with TRBJ1-2; no firm D call. The CDR3 covers 14 residues. V was pared by 4 bases and J by 4 bases, with 14 bases between. Germline V gene sequence: CDR1 SGDLS, CDR2 YYNGEE. Here the CDR3 reads CASSTPAGSYGYTF. Here the CDR3 DNA reads TGTGCCAGCAGCACCCCAGCGGGCAGCTATGGCTACACCTTC.

The chain employs TRBV6-8 and TRBJ1-2; TRBD1 agrees at 9 bases. The CDR3 is 16 amino acids. V lost 4 bases and J lost 8; bases outside the gene matches: 14. In germline, CDR1 is MNHGY, CDR2 SAAAGT. CDR3 sequence reads: CASSLKWDRVKEGYTF. The CDR3 coding sequence is TGTGCCAGCAGTTTAAAGTGGGACAGGGTAAAGGAGGGCTACACCTTC.

The rearrangement joins TRBV23-1 to TRBJ2-7; D may be TRBD1 (6 bases). TRBV23-1 is known as an ORF, though its function is uncertain. The CDR3 totals 14 residues. Trimming pared 0 bases from V and 5 bases from J, leaving 11 bases between. CDR3 sequence reads: CASSQSGAGDEQYV. The CDR3 DNA sequence: TGCGCCAGCAGTCAATCGGGGGCTGGTGACGAGCAGTACGTC.

This chain's CDR3 is CATAPRDRGYNSPLHF. CDR3 nucleotides: TGTGCCACTGCTCCCCGGGACAGAGGTTATAATTCACCCCTCCACTTT. The rearrangement links TRBV2 to TRBJ1-6, with TRBD1 matching over 7 bases. J was trimmed by 4 bases and V by 10 bases; bases with no gene match: 13. CDR1 is SNHLY and CDR2 is FYNNEI in the germline V gene. The CDR3 covers 16 residues.

This chain connects TRBV9 to TRBJ1-3; no firm D call. From germline, CDR1 is SGDLS and CDR2 YYNGEE. Trimming removed 0 bases at V and 4 bases at J, with 14 bases between. This CDR3 has 16 amino acids. CDR3 in DNA: TGTGCCAGCAGCGTAGTCGACCGTCCGGGGGGAAACACCATATATTTT. The encoded protein is CASSVVDRPGGNTIYF.

The chain combines TRBV6-1 with TRBJ1-2; 7 positions agree with TRBD1. CDR3 length: 14 residues. Germline lookup yields CDR1 MNHNS and CDR2 SASEGT. After removal of 0 bases from V and 7 bases from J, the junction contained 5 bases not matched to a gene. This CDR3 is CASSEAAAGGGYTF. CDR3 coding DNA: TGTGCCAGCAGTGAAGCGGCGGCAGGGGGTGGCTACACCTTC.

This chain links TRBV4-1 with TRBJ2-1; D is perhaps TRBD1 (5 bases). This CDR3 region has 15 residues. V was pared by 0 bases and J by 5 bases, with 11 bases between. Germline assignment: CDR1 MGHRA and CDR2 YSYEKL. In nucleotides, the CDR3 is TGCGCCAGCAGCCAAGATAGGGGCTTAGACAATGAGCAGTTCTTC. This gives the protein CASSQDRGLDNEQFF.

V usage is TRBV5-4 and J usage is TRBJ1-1; no firm D call. V was pared by 4 bases and J by 5 bases, with 15 bases between. The CDR3 is made up of 14 amino acids. Germline V lookup: CDR1 SGHNT, CDR2 YYREEE (reference sequence). CDR3 region: CASSPPGSRTEAFF. The CDR3 DNA follows: TGTGCCAGCAGCCCCCCGGGGAGTCGAACTGAAGCTTTCTTT.

The V and J genes are TRBV5-6 and TRBJ2-1; TRBD1 matches at 11 bases. Germline loops: CDR1 SGHDT, CDR2 YYEEEE. Trimming cost V 3 bases and J 5 bases; bases outside gene matches: 7. CDR3 length equals 16 residues. The chain's CDR3 is CASSWDRGATDNEQFF. As DNA, the CDR3 is TGTGCCAGCAGCTGGGACAGGGGGGCGACCGACAATGAGCAGTTCTTC. Filled out from reference TRBV5-6 and TRBJ2-1, the complete variable domain reads DAGVTQSPTHLIKTRGQQVTLRCSPKSGHDTVSWYQQALGQGPQFIFQYYEEEERQRGNFPDRFSGHQFPNYSSELNVNALLLGDSALYLCASSWDRGATDNEQFFGPGTRLTVL.

V and J are TRBV27 and TRBJ2-7; TRBD2 agrees at 7 bases. The germline V gene encodes CDR1 MNHEY and CDR2 SMNVEV (reference sequence). This CDR3 spans 13 amino acids. Germline trimming cut 7 bases from V and 5 bases from J; bases unmatched to any gene: 8. The CDR3 region has the DNA TGTGCCAGCAAAACTGGGAGGGCGAACGAGCAGTACTTC. The encoded protein is CASKTGRANEQYF.

V usage is TRBV6-4 and J usage is TRBJ2-7; D is possibly TRBD1 (5 bases). This CDR3 comprises 16 residues. From germline, CDR1 is MRHNA and CDR2 SNTAGT. V was cut by 8 bases and J by 6 bases, with 26 bases left in between. The DNA for the CDR3 is TGTGCCAGCCCCTACCACGGTCGGGCTAAGGGGTGCGAGCAGTACGTC. Translated: CASPYHGRAKGCEQYV.

The chain is built from TRBV27 and TRBJ1-2; D remains ambiguous. Trimming left V 2 bases short and J 4 bases short, with 11 bases between. The CDR3 sequence is 14 residues long. Germline CDR1 is MNHEY and CDR2 is SMNVEV (reference sequence). The CDR3: CASSLNPAIYGYTF. CDR3 bases: TGTGCCAGCAGTTTAAACCCCGCGATCTATGGCTACACCTTC.

The V call is TRBV7-2, the J call TRBJ2-1, with D perhaps matching TRBD1 (6 bases). The ends were cut back, 6 bases at V and 6 bases at J, with 21 bases in the middle. This CDR3 has 16 amino acids. Germline assignment: CDR1 SGHTA and CDR2 FQGNSA. CDR3 bases: TGTGCCAGCAGTTCCCCGGTGTACAGGGTCAGCAATGAGCAGTTCTTC. The encoded protein is CASSSPVYRVSNEQFF.

The gene calls are TRBV14 and TRBJ1-5, with a possible D match to TRBD1 (6 bases). The CDR3 is made up of 13 amino acids. The V end lost 4 bases, the J end lost 7 bases, and 11 bases lay between the germline ends. Per the germline V gene, CDR1 is SGHDN and CDR2 is FVKESK. The CDR3 region has the DNA TGTGCCAGCAGCCCCGGGGGGGCCCAGCCCCAGCATTTT. It codes for CASSPGGAQPQHF.